This T cell receptor beta chain was found in a study of blood T cell repertoires in COVID-19. This clone came up once. Produced via immunoSEQ multiplex PCR; TCRdb's table is partial and in-frame only. The data contain about 50,000 clones, roughly 88% of them singletons. Trimming shortened V by 1 base and J by 0 bases, and 7 bases separated the two germline ends. CDR3 length: 15 residues. Germline V CDR1 and CDR2: SGHDN, FVKESK. The sequence came from a woman aged 55-69 years with acute or convalescent COVID-19. Sample: peripheral blood. This rearrangement joins TRBV14 to TRBJ2-1, with D unresolved. The CDR3 coding sequence is TGTGCCAGCAGCCAAGGGGCCAGCTCCTACAATGAGCAGTTCTTC. Translated, it gives CASSQGASSYNEQFF. Variable domain in full (rest from reference TRBV14 and TRBJ2-1): EAGVTQFPSHSVIEKGQTVTLRCDPISGHDNLYWYRRVMGKEIKFLLHFVKESKQDESGMPNNRFLAERTGGTYSTLKVQPAELEDSGVYFCASSQGASSYNEQFFGPGTRLTVL.